Below, one T cell receptor beta chain is given with its context. Its binding antigen is unknown. No much larger clone is present one base from it, and per-base qualities are unavailable. These data come from a study of blood T cell repertoires in COVID-19 (dated by TCRdb to 2020 to 2022). Context from the whole study: Samples covering the acute and convalescent phases of COVID-19 were provided by collaborators in the United States, Italy and Spain. Subjects who had been exposed to COVID-19, were actively infected with it, or had recovered from it provided the deeply sampled blood TCRbeta repertoires that made up the dataset. HLA class I and class II types, where available, came from metadata supplied by the sample provider rather than from assay-based typing. Samples came from the ongoing ImmuneRACE study (first 160 participants) plus 1,254 subjects from 6 global collaborators. Nearly every sample came with metadata listing a de-identified subject ID, COVID-19 status, age in years and sex. A freely available public database, intended as a resource for researchers studying the immune response to SARS-CoV-2, is where the repertoires were released. The material from the prospective study consisted of cDNA or gDNA derived from T cells, B-cell-depleted T cells, or PBMCs.

The germline V gene supplies CDR1 SNHLY and CDR2 FYNNEI. Relative to germline, V is missing 6 bases and J is missing 3 bases, with 15 bases of the junction outside any gene match. From its cysteine to its phenylalanine, the CDR3 spans 17 amino acids. Only the CDR3 portion is preserved as DNA: 51 bases, with reading frame beginning at the first base. Broader findings and caveats from the paper: Clinical and demographic metadata were provided uncurated, with the amount varying by source and participant.

The immunoSEQ Assay, a bias-controlled multiplex PCR, was used to amplify TCRbeta CDR3 regions from genomic DNA. On the authors' methods: The number of nucleated cells in each sample was estimated from the amplification of reference gene primers within the assay. To quantify the absolute abundance of each unique TCRbeta CDR3 rearrangement, sequence reads were collapsed and filtered. Productive Simpson clonality was computed per sample as the square root of Simpson's diversity index over productive rearrangements. The table comes from immuneACCESS by way of TCRdb, which keeps in-frame sequences with V and J called. Part of the clones is missing from these tables; in studies checked, under half for an unresolved V gene and the rest for unknown reasons. D and trimming were read from the DNA, whereas the V and J calls and clone size are those reported in that table. The sample data list roughly 500,000 clones, and approximately 86% of these were observed just once. Approximately 8% of the sample goes to the ten largest clones.

Participants in the prospective study were enrolled through a virtual design, were aged roughly 18 to 100 years, and lived in approximately 25 United States geographic areas. In the prospective study, participants were assigned to cohorts based on the clinical history participants reported in a screening survey and a study questionnaire. ImmuneRACE Cohort 3 recovered participants were defined by two consecutive negative NP/OP PCR tests, healthcare professional clearance, or symptom resolution. Mobile phlebotomists in the prospective study collected whole blood, serum and a nasopharyngeal or oropharyngeal swab from every participant. Participants in the prospective study had the option to provide additional blood draws and questionnaires over an approximately 2-month period. Prospective study blood samples were shipped either frozen or at room temperature before DNA extraction.

What was sequenced was PBMCs or T cells enriched from blood (not recorded which). The rearranged segments are TRBV2 and TRBJ2-5, with 8 bases aligning to TRBD2. This TCR was recovered from a woman aged 55-75 years who had recovered from COVID-19. The nucleotide sequence is TGTGCCAGCAGCCCAGGGTCCTGGCGGGGGGCTAAAGAGACCCAGTACTTC. It is translated as CASSPGSWRGAKETQYF.